A selection of T cell receptor beta chains follows, all from one sample in a study of T cells in Graves' hyperthyroidism and ophthalmopathy. TCRdb recomputed calls from the multiplex PCR reads with MiXCR, one row per CDR3 protein. Of tens of thousands of distinct CDR3 sequences listed, approximately 46% were seen once; the top ten hold 10%. The specimen was blood. These receptors were collected from a woman aged 25 to 39 with Graves' hyperthyroidism. CDR3s include the opening cysteine and the closing phenylalanine or tryptophan. Each record gives: D gene, V gene, J gene, clone size, CDR3 DNA, CDR3 protein. D genes are given only for firm matches. A clone size is listed for some rows: how often the clone was seen (once, few, many), or a class if it is expanded.

D: NA
V: TRBV18
J: TRBJ2-1
size: few
DNA: TGTGCCAGCTCACCTAGAGACTCCGACCCTCGCAATGAGCAGTTCTTC
CDR3: CASSPRDSDPRNEQFF

D: NA
V: TRBV15
J: TRBJ2-2
size: medium-sized
DNA: TGTGCCACCAGCAGAGATGTTACTACAACTACCGGGGAGCTGTTTTTT
CDR3: CATSRDVTTTTGELFF

D: NA
V: TRBV12-5
J: TRBJ2-7
size: many
DNA: TGTGCTAGCGGCTTTGGAGCTTTGGGCTACGAGCAGTACTTC
CDR3: CASGFGALGYEQYF

D: TRBD2
V: TRBV28
J: TRBJ2-2
size: many
DNA: TGTGCCAGCAGTAGGTCGAAAGCGGGAGGGACCGGGGAGCTGTTTTTT
CDR3: CASSRSKAGGTGELFF

D: NA
V: TRBV19
J: TRBJ2-7
size: once
DNA: TGTGCCAGCTACGAGCAGTACTTC
CDR3: CASYEQYF

D: NA
V: TRBV27
J: TRBJ1-1
size: many
DNA: TGTGCCAGAAAATGGAACACTGAAGCTTTCTTT
CDR3: CARKWNTEAFF

D: NA
V: TRBV5-6
J: TRBJ2-3
size: many
DNA: TGTGCCAGCAGCTTGTATACAGCCCGCACAGATACGCAGTATTTT
CDR3: CASSLYTARTDTQYF

D: TRBD1
V: TRBV18
J: TRBJ2-3
size: NA
DNA: TGTGCCAGCTCACACATGGGCTCACAGGGGGCCGGCACAGAGACGCAGTATTTT
CDR3: CASSHMGSQGAGTETQYF

D: TRBD1
V: TRBV7-8
J: TRBJ1-5
size: NA
DNA: TGTGCCAGCAGCCCCGGACCCTCAGGGGGACCCCAGCATTTT
CDR3: CASSPGPSGGPQHF

D: NA
V: TRBV7-2
J: TRBJ1-1
size: NA
DNA: TGTGCCAGCAGCGGAAACACTGAAGCTTTCTTT
CDR3: CASSGNTEAFF

D: NA
V: TRBV7-8
J: TRBJ1-4
size: NA
DNA: TGTGCCAGCACCACCGTCCGGGGGGCGCGGATTGAAAAACTGTTTTTT
CDR3: CASTTVRGARIEKLFF

D: TRBD1
V: TRBV20-1
J: TRBJ2-7
size: medium-sized
DNA: TGCAGTGCCACGCACCGGACAGGGGCGCAAGAGCAGTACTTC
CDR3: CSATHRTGAQEQYF

D: TRBD2
V: TRBV20-1
J: TRBJ2-1
size: NA
DNA: TGCAGCGGACTAGCGGAAGACAATAAGCAGTTCTTC
CDR3: CSGLAEDNKQFF

D: NA
V: TRBV20-1
J: TRBJ1-5
size: NA
DNA: TGCAGTGCGGATCGGATGAACCAAGAGACCCAGCATTTT
CDR3: CSADRMNQETQHF

D: NA
V: TRBV9
J: TRBJ1-4
size: many
DNA: TGTGCCAGCAGCGTCAGTGGGATCGATAATGAAAAACTGTTTTTT
CDR3: CASSVSGIDNEKLFF

D: TRBD2
V: TRBV20-1
J: TRBJ2-1
size: few
DNA: TGCAGTGTAACCTCGGGACTAGCGGGAGGGATACTTACAAATGAGCAGTTCTTC
CDR3: CSVTSGLAGGILTNEQFF

D: TRBD2
V: TRBV11-3
J: TRBJ2-3
size: NA
DNA: TGCGCCAGCAGCCATTTAAGGACTAGTAGCAGTACAGTTACGCAGTATTTT
CDR3: CASSHLRTSSSTVTQYF

D: TRBD1
V: TRBV9
J: TRBJ1-6
size: once
DNA: TGTGCCAGCAGCGGACGACAGGGGGCGAAGTCCTATAATTCACCCCTCCACTTT
CDR3: CASSGRQGAKSYNSPLHF

D: TRBD2
V: TRBV5-4
J: TRBJ2-1
size: many
DNA: TGTGCCAGCAGCCCGGTCCGGACTAGCGGGATCTATGAGCAGTTCTTC
CDR3: CASSPVRTSGIYEQFF

D: NA
V: TRBV20-1
J: TRBJ1-1
size: medium-sized
DNA: TGCAGTGCTCCGGACATCGTGAACACTGAAGCTTTCTTT
CDR3: CSAPDIVNTEAFF

D: NA
V: TRBV30
J: TRBJ2-1
size: NA
DNA: TGTGCCTGGAGTTCCCGGGACGCAGCATCCTACAATGAGCAGTTCTTC
CDR3: CAWSSRDAASYNEQFF

D: NA
V: TRBV7-9
J: TRBJ1-1
size: NA
DNA: TGTGCCAGCAGCCCACCGAGGGACACTGAAGCTTTCTTT
CDR3: CASSPPRDTEAFF

D: TRBD2
V: TRBV20-1
J: TRBJ2-3
size: NA
DNA: TGCAGTGCTAGAGGGACCGGGACTAGTGTAGATACGCAGTATTTT
CDR3: CSARGTGTSVDTQYF

D: TRBD1
V: TRBV20-1
J: TRBJ1-5
size: NA
DNA: TGCAGTGCTAGGACAGGGGGCAATCAGCCCCAGCATTTT
CDR3: CSARTGGNQPQHF

D: NA
V: TRBV5-5
J: TRBJ2-1
size: NA
DNA: TGTGCCAGCAGCCCCCAGGTGGAGCAGTCATTC
CDR3: CASSPQVEQSF

D: TRBD2
V: TRBV9
J: TRBJ2-7
size: NA
DNA: TGTGCCAGCAGCGTATGGACTAGCGGGAGGCAGTACTTC
CDR3: CASSVWTSGRQYF

D: TRBD1
V: TRBV5-1
J: TRBJ1-1
size: NA
DNA: TGCGCCAGCAGCTCACAGGGGGCAGGCACTGAAGCTTTCTTT
CDR3: CASSSQGAGTEAFF

D: TRBD2
V: TRBV2
J: TRBJ2-1
size: medium-sized
DNA: TGTGCCAGCAGTGATGAGGGGACTAGGCGGCAGTTCTTC
CDR3: CASSDEGTRRQFF